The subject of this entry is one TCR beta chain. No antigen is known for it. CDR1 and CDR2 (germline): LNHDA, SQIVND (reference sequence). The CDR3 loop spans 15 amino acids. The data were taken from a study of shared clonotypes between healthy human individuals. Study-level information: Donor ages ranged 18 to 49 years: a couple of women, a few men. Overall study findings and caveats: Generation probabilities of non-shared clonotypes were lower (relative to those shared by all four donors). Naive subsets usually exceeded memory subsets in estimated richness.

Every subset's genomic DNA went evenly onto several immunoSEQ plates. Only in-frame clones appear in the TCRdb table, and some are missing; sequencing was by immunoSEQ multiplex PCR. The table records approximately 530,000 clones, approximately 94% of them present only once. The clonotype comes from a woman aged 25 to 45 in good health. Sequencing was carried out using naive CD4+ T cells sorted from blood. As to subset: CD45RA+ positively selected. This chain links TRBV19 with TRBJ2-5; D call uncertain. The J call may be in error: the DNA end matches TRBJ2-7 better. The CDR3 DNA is TGTGCCAGTAGTATAGATCAGTCAGTGGGCTACGAGCAGTACTTC. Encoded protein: CASSIDQSVGYEQYF.